This T cell receptor beta chain was profiled in a study of CD8 T cells in Susac syndrome. With 2 bases clipped from V and 0 bases from J, the junction kept 7 bases outside the gene matches. Germline V lookup: CDR1 SGHTA, CDR2 FQGTGA. The CDR3 loop spans 17 amino acids. Reverse transcription used about 0.5 to 1 ug RNA and random hexamers. TCRdb re-derived calls from the immunoSEQ multiplex PCR reads in MiXCR, one entry per CDR3 protein. The data contain under 350,000 distinct CDR3 sequences, 90% to 95% of them singletons. From blood CD8+ and CD4+ T cells, TCR beta sequences were generated. This TCR derives from a human donor with multiple sclerosis. The chain joins TRBV7-3 to TRBJ2-3, with 8 nucleotides matching TRBD2. Sequencing input: CD4+ T cells from PBMCs. CDR3 nucleotides: TGTGCCAGCAGCTTATGGACTAGCTGGACCAGCACAGATACGCAGTATTTT. Encoded protein: CASSLWTSWTSTDTQYF. The whole variable domain, remainder taken from reference TRBV7-3 and TRBJ2-3, is GAGVSQTPSNKVTEKGKYVELRCDPISGHTALYWYRQSLGQGPEFLIYFQGTGAADDSGLPNDRFFAVRPEGSVSTLKIQRTERGDSAVYLCASSLWTSWTSTDTQYFGPGTRLTVL.